This T cell receptor (beta chain) was recovered during a study of blood T cells in healthy people across ages (dated by TCRdb to the mid-2010s). Looking at the study overall: In model experiments, roughly one uniquely barcoded TCR beta cDNA molecule per two T cells was captured by template switching. To track age-related changes in TCR beta repertoire diversity, the study relied on deep sequencing normalized with unique cDNA molecular identifiers. The donors were divided into four age groups: young (average around 15 years), middle-aged (about 39), aged (roughly 66) and long-lived (about 90). Donors of different ages were randomly distributed across sequencing lanes to avoid experimental bias. The study analyzed two additional independent replicas of 1 million unique cDNA reads from the same blood draw for two donors, one aged 18 to 30 and one aged 80 or older.

The library relied on 5' RACE. TCRdb records Illumina HiSeq 2500 as the sequencer. A second roughly 6 to 11 cycle PCR used a sample-barcoded 5' primer and a J-beta primer mix. Each TCR beta cDNA molecule received a unique molecular identifier from a template-switch 5' adaptor carrying 12 random nucleotides. Each sample yielded at least 2.5 million CDR3-containing paired-end reads. All of the RNA was converted into first-strand cDNA using the Mint cDNA synthesis kit, with a TRBC-specific oligonucleotide serving as the primer. All cDNA was treated with uracil-DNA glycosylase and then went through a first 18-cycle PCR with the universal primers M1SS and BC2_uni_R. The published analysis was carried out like this. Normalization of each sample was performed by random selection of 1 million high-quality reads, each carrying a distinct molecular identifier. Instead of being binned into consensus sequences, reads with shared molecular identifiers were discarded. MiTCR, set to a Q25 quality threshold and the strictest error-elimination algorithm, was used for CDR3 identification, clonotype clustering and error correction. Lower-bound total TCR beta diversity was estimated with a nonparametric unseen species model using Euler transformation. TCRdb took the public reads, trimmed them with fastp at Q25, ran MiXCR for clone calling and kept in-frame beta chains. All rows with the same CDR3 protein become a single entry with the most common DNA and genes. These V and J calls rely on TCRdb rather than the paper's analysis. This sample has 800,000 to 1,000,000 distinct CDR3 sequences in its table, and about 48% of those were observed once. The top ten hold about an eighth of the sample.

Measured from the cysteine to the phenylalanine, the CDR3 is 19 residues long. The kept DNA is CDR3 alone, 57 bases in frame from the first base. Systemically healthy Caucasian individuals from Russia, 39 in total and aged about 6 to 90 years, were included as donors. About 10 milliliters of peripheral blood were collected from each donor into EDTA-treated Vacutainer tubes. Ficoll-Paque density-gradient centrifugation was used to isolate PBMCs, with at least 6.5 million obtained per sample. Trizol reagent was used to extract total RNA from the PBMCs, yielding at least 5 micrograms per sample. For every donor, an aliquot of PBMCs went through flow cytometry to measure the percentages of naive CD45RAhigh/CD27high T cells. With regard to this clonotype: Its antigen has not been determined. Per-base qualities were not stored, and no clone one base away is much larger.

Findings and caveats that apply to the study as a whole: As age increased, observed TCR beta diversity per million T cells dropped in a roughly linear way, and a significant reduction was already evident by age 40. The percentage of naive T cells measured by flow cytometry correlated strongly with observed TCR beta diversity. Conclusive comparison of naive and antigen-experienced compartments was prevented by the profiling of bulk unsorted PBMCs. The long-lived group showed more naive CD4+ T cells, fewer expanded clones and increased TCR diversity than the aged group, suggesting age selection. Because donor CMV infection status was unknown, age-related changes in expanded clonotypes were potentially confounded. Estimates of total diversity from one million sequenced T cells were regarded as lower bounds and underestimates.

The TCR sequence derives from a man aged 25 to 45 in good health. What was sequenced was blood. The rearrangement combines TRBV21-1 with TRBJ2-1; the listed D gene, TRBD2, was not tested against the DNA. TRBV21-1 is designated a pseudogene. The CDR3 protein is CASSKGIVRPSGPYNEQFF. The DNA sequence is as follows: TGTGCCAGCAGCAAAGGGATCGTCAGACCCTCAGGCCCGTACAATGAGCAGTTCTTC.